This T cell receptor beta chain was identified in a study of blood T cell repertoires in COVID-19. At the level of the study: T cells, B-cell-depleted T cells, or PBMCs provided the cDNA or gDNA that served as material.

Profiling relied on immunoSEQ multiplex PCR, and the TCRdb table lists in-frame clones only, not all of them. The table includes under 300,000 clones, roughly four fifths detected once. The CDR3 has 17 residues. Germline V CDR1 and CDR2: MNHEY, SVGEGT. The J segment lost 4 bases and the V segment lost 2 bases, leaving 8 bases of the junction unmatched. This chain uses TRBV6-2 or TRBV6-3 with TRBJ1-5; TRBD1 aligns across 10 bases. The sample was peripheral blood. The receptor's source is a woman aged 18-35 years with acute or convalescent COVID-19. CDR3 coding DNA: TGTGCCAGCAGTTACCCCACTAGACAGGGGGCGAATCAGCCCCAGCATTTT. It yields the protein CASSYPTRQGANQPQHF.